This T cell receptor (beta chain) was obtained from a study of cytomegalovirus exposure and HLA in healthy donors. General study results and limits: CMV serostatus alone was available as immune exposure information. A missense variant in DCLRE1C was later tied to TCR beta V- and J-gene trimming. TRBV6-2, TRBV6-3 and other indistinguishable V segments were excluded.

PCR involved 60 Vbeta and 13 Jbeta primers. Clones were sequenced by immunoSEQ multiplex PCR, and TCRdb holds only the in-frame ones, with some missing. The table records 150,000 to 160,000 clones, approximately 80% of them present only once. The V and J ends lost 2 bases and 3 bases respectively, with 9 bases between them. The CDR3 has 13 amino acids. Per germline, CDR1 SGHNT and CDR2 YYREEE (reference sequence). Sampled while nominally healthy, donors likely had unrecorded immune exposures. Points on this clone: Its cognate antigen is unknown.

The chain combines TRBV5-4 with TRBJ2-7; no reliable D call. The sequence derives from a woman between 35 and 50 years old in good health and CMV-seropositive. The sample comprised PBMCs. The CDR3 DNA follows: TGTGCCAGCAGCTTTAATAGAGTCTACGAGCAGTACTTC. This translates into CASSFNRVYEQYF.